These 21 T cell receptor beta chains originate from one sample sequenced in a study of memory CD4+ T cells and cytomegalovirus serostatus. The protocol was immunoSEQ multiplex PCR, while the TCRdb copy is restricted to in-frame clones and leaves out a portion. The sample has tens of thousands of clones, about four fifths seen once. Single viable CD3+CD4+CD8-CD45RO+ cells were sorted as the memory CD4+ T cells. The sample comprised memory CD4+ T cells from blood. The receptor source for this set is an adult in good health and CMV-seronegative.

The V call is TRBV19, the J call TRBJ2-3; D may be TRBD2 (5 bases). The CDR3 is 15 amino acids. V lost 6 bases to trimming and J lost 0 bases, with 13 bases between them. Looked up from germline, CDR1 is LNHDA and CDR2 is SQIVND (reference sequence). This CDR3 is CASRNPGFSTDTQYF. The DNA of the CDR3 is TGTGCCAGTAGAAATCCGGGATTTAGCACAGATACGCAGTATTTT. Drawing the rest from reference TRBV19 and TRBJ2-3, the complete variable domain is DGGITQSPKYLFRKEGQNVTLSCEQNLNHDAMYWYRQDPGQGLRLIYYSQIVNDFQKGDIAEGYSVSREKKESFPLTVTSAQKNPTAFYLCASRNPGFSTDTQYFGPGTRLTVL.

In this sample, this clone turned up a few times. The CDR3 spells CAISGGSGGPRTNEQFF. In DNA form, the CDR3 reads TGTGCCATCAGTGGAGGAAGCGGGGGACCTAGGACTAATGAGCAGTTCTTC. This chain links TRBV10-3 with TRBJ2-1, with TRBD2 matching 8 bases. The length of the CDR3 is 17 residues. Looked up from germline, CDR1 is ENHRY and CDR2 is SYGVKD. Losses at the gene ends were 4 bases for V and 7 bases for J; bases not matched to a gene: 15.

This clone ranks as medium-sized. The V call is TRBV5-1, the J call TRBJ2-2, with 14 bases matching TRBD2. The CDR3 extends over 15 amino acids. Germline CDR1 and CDR2: SGHRS and YFSETQ. V lost 4 bases and J lost 6; bases outside the gene matches: 2. The CDR3 loop reads CASSPTSGGAGELFF. The CDR3 region has the DNA TGCGCCAGCAGCCCGACTAGCGGGGGGGCCGGGGAGCTGTTTTTT.

CDR3 bases: TGTGCCAGCAGTGAATCCTGGGACTCACCCCTCCACTTT. It specifies CASSESWDSPLHF. The J gene is TRBJ1-6, the V gene TRBV25-1, with D possibly matching TRBD1 (5 bases). The CDR3 consists of 13 residues. Germline lookup yields CDR1 MGHDK and CDR2 SYGVNS. Trimming shortened V by 1 base and J by 10 bases, and 8 bases separated the two germline ends.

A single count supports this clone. This rearrangement joins TRBV19 to TRBJ1-4, with D maybe TRBD1 (6 bases). CDR1 is LNHDA, CDR2 SQIVND, per germline (reference sequence). The CDR3 runs to 13 residues. The V gene lost 5 bases and the J gene lost 5 bases, with 9 bases spanning the gap. CDR3 in DNA: TGTGCCAGTAGTCCTGACAGGAATGAAAAACTGTTTTTT. This codes for CASSPDRNEKLFF.

This chain joins TRBV6-5 and TRBJ1-1; tentatively, D is TRBD1 (5 bases). V lost 6 bases to trimming and J lost 1 base, with 9 bases between them. Per germline, CDR1 MNHEY and CDR2 SVGAGI. This CDR3 is built from 13 residues. DNA of the CDR3: TGTGCCAGCAGCGACAGCAGGAACACTGAAGCTTTCTTT. Its protein product is CASSDSRNTEAFF.

The chain recombines TRBV7-3 with TRBJ2-3, with D maybe TRBD1 (5 bases). Germline V lookup: CDR1 SGHTA, CDR2 FQGTGA. CDR3 size: 14 residues. Trimming took off 2 bases at V and 4 bases at J, with 10 bases between the two ends. The CDR3 coding sequence is TGTGCCAGCAGCTTACAGGGCCACCCAGATACGCAGTATTTT. Its protein product is CASSLQGHPDTQYF. The entire variable domain, with the rest obtained from reference TRBV7-3 and TRBJ2-3, is as follows: GAGVSQTPSNKVTEKGKYVELRCDPISGHTALYWYRQSLGQGPEFLIYFQGTGAADDSGLPNDRFFAVRPEGSVSTLKIQRTERGDSAVYLCASSLQGHPDTQYFGPGTRLTVL.

The J gene is TRBJ1-2, the V gene TRBV23-1, with D perhaps TRBD1 (5 bases). TRBV23-1 is an open reading frame, and its role is uncertain. The CDR3 runs 13 residues. V lost 0 bases to trimming and J lost 9 bases, with 11 bases between them. The CDR3 loop reads CASSQSGTASYTF. The CDR3 coding sequence is TGCGCCAGCAGTCAATCGGGGACGGCAAGCTACACCTTC.

This chain joins TRBV7-2 and TRBJ1-1; D is possibly TRBD1 (6 bases). The CDR3 has 13 amino acids. The V end lost 4 bases, the J end lost 3 bases, and 9 bases lay between the germline ends. Germline loops: CDR1 SGHTA, CDR2 FQGNSA. This CDR3 reads CASSSQGDTEAFF. In DNA form, the CDR3 reads TGTGCCAGCAGCTCACAGGGAGACACTGAAGCTTTCTTT.

The J gene is TRBJ2-7, the V gene TRBV5-6; TRBD2 matches 8 bases. The CDR3 runs 15 residues. Germline values: CDR1 SGHDT, CDR2 YYEEEE. Trimming at V came to 4 bases and at J to 2 bases, leaving 8 bases not matched to a gene. DNA for the CDR3: TGTGCCAGCAGCCATATGAATAGCGGGACCTACGAGCAGTACTTC. Translation gives CASSHMNSGTYEQYF.

This clone was seen only once. J is TRBJ2-5 and V is TRBV30; D might be TRBD2 (6 bases). Trimming took 0 bases from V and 1 from J, leaving 9 bases between them. Germline V gene lookup returns CDR1 GTSNPN and CDR2 SVGIG (reference sequence). The length of the CDR3 is 14 residues. CDR3 DNA: TGTGCCTGGAGTGTCGGGGGTATCCAAGAGACCCAGTACTTC. Amino acid sequence: CAWSVGGIQETQYF.

The sample holds a few counts of this clone. The rearrangement links TRBV6-1 to TRBJ2-7; 8 nucleotides match TRBD2. Germline V CDR1 and CDR2: MNHNS, SASEGT. Unmatched junction bases numbered 5, after V lost 2 bases and J lost 2 bases. This CDR3 has 15 amino acids. CDR3: CASSESAGAPYEQYF. CDR3 coding DNA: TGTGCCAGCAGTGAATCAGCGGGGGCCCCCTACGAGCAGTACTTC.

The chain carries TRBV28 and TRBJ1-2, with unresolved D. The CDR3 runs 17 residues. Germline CDR1 MDHEN, CDR2 SYDVKM. The V end lost 4 bases, the J end lost 0 bases, and 18 bases lay between the germline ends. For the CDR3, the DNA is TGTGCCAGCAGTTCCCTTTTGGCTCTGGCTGCTAACTATGGCTACACCTTC. Encoded protein: CASSSLLALAANYGYTF.

V usage is TRBV5-1 and J usage is TRBJ2-3; no definite D call. Trimming shortened V by 5 bases and J by 2 bases, and 6 bases separated the two germline ends. The CDR3 sequence is 12 residues long. Germline values: CDR1 SGHRS, CDR2 YFSETQ. The CDR3 spells CASRFDTDTQYF. CDR3 nucleotides: TGCGCCAGCAGATTTGACACAGATACGCAGTATTTT.

The chain is built from TRBV5-6 and TRBJ2-4; TRBD2 agrees at 8 bases. CDR3 length equals 16 residues. Germline CDR1 reads SGHDT; CDR2 reads YYEEEE. The junction had 5 bases not matched to a gene; V was cut back by 2 bases and J by 1 base. CDR3 coding DNA: TGTGCCAGCAGCTTACCGGGAGGGGGGGCCAAAAACATTCAGTACTTC. Its protein is CASSLPGGGAKNIQYF.

This chain uses TRBV19 with TRBJ2-7; TRBD2 matches at 7 bases. Germline trimming cut 5 bases from V and 4 bases from J; bases unmatched to any gene: 11. Germline CDR1 reads LNHDA; CDR2 reads SQIVND (reference sequence). There are 15 residues in the CDR3. CDR3 protein: CASSLSTSSGYEQYF. As DNA, the CDR3 is TGTGCCAGTAGTCTCTCGACTAGCTCGGGATACGAGCAGTACTTC.

CDR3 nucleotides: TGTGCCTGGAGTGTATCGGCGAACACTGAAGCTTTCTTT. This encodes CAWSVSANTEAFF. The genes are TRBV30 and TRBJ1-1; D not certain. The germline V gene encodes CDR1 GTSNPN and CDR2 SVGIG (reference sequence). The CDR3 has 13 residues. Trimming stripped 0 bases from V and 1 base from J, with 6 bases between.

The gene calls are TRBV5-5 and TRBJ1-5; D ambiguous. CDR3 length: 16 amino acids. Per germline, CDR1 SGHKS and CDR2 YYEKEE (reference sequence). V lost 0 bases and J 0 bases, leaving 10 bases between the germline ends. CDR3 amino acids: CASSLAVGYSNQPQHF. For the CDR3, the DNA is TGTGCCAGCAGCTTGGCCGTGGGTTATAGCAATCAGCCCCAGCATTTT.

This chain links TRBV12-5 with TRBJ1-1, with D possibly matching TRBD1 (5 bases). Trimming took 6 bases from V and 3 from J, leaving 14 bases between them. Germline CDR1 reads LGHNT; CDR2 reads FRNRAP. There are 14 residues in the CDR3. Here the CDR3 reads CASGLLVGDTEAFF. Here the CDR3 DNA reads TGTGCTAGTGGGCTTCTCGTGGGGGACACTGAAGCTTTCTTT.

This clone has just a few counts. This chain joins TRBV18 and TRBJ2-5; the D gene is possibly TRBD1 (5 bases). The germline V gene encodes CDR1 KGHSH and CDR2 LQKENI. Trimming left V 4 bases short and J 0 bases short, with 15 bases between. The CDR3 contains 16 residues. The CDR3 region has the DNA TGTGCCAGCTCACGACAAGCAGGGCTGGACCAAGAGACCCAGTACTTC. Encoded protein: CASSRQAGLDQETQYF.

The DNA for the CDR3 is TGTGCCAGCAGTTTATCCCCTAGGACGGGGAGGACTGAAGCTTTCTTT. Residues: CASSLSPRTGRTEAFF. The V gene is TRBV27, the J gene TRBJ1-1; D gene uncertain. Between the trimmed V and J ends, which lost 0 bases and 5 bases, there was a span of 16 bases. This CDR3 region has 16 residues. CDR1 MNHEY and CDR2 SMNVEV come from the germline V gene (reference sequence).